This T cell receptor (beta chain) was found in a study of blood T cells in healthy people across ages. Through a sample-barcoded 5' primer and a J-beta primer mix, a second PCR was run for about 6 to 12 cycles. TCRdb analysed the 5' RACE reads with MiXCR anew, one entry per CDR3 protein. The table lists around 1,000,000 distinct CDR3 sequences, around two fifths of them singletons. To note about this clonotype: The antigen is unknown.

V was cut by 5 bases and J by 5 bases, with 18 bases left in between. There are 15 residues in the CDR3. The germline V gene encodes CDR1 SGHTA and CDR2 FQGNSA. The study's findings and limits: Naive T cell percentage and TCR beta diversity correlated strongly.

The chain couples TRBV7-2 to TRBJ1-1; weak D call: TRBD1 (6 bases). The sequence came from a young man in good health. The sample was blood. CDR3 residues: CASSINRVGMTEAFF. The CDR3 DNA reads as TGTGCCAGCAGCATCAACAGGGTAGGGATGACTGAAGCTTTCTTT.